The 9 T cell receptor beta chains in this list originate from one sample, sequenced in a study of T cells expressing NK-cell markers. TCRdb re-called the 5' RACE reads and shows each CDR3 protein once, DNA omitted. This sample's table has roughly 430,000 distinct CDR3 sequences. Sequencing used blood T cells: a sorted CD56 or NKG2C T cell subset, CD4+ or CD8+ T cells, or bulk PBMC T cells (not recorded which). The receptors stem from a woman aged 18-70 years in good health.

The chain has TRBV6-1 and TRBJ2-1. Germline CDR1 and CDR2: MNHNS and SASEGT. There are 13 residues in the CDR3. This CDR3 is CASSESGGNEQFF.

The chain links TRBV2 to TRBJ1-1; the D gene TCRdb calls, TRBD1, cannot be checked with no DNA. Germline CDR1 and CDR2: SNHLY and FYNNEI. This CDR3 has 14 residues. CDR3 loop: CASSSFRENTEAFF.

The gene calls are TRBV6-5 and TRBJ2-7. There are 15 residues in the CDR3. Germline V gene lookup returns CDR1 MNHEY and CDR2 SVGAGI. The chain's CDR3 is CASSYSTSESYEQYF.

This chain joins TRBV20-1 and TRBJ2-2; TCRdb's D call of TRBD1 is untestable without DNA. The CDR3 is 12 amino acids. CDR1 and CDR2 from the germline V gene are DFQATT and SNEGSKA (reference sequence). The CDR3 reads CSAEGGTGELFF.

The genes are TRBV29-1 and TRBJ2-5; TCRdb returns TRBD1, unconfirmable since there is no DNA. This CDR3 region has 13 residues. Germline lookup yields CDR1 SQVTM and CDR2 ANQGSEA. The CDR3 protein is CSVARAPGETQYF.

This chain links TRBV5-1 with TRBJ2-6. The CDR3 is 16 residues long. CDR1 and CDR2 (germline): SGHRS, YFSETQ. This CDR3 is CASSLGIHSGANVLTF.

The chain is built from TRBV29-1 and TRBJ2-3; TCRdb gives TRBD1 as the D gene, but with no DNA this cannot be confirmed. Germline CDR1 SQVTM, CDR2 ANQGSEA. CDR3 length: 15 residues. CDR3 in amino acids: CSVATGAHSTDTQYF.

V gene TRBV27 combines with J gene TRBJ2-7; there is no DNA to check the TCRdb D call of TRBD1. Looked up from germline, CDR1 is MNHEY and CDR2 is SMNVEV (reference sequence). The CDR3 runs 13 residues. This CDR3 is CASRGGGLYEQYF.

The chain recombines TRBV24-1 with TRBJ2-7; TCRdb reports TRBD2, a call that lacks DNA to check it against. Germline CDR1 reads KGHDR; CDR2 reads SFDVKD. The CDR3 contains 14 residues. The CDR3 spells CATSAHPQGSEQYF.